These T cell receptor beta chains were read from a single sample in a study of T cell responses to AZD1222 COVID-19 vaccine. Method: immunoSEQ multiplex PCR; TCRdb's copy keeps in-frame clones and lacks some. Here the sample spans approximately 100,000 clones, roughly 84% being singletons. The sequenced sample was peripheral blood, obtained on day 0 of AZD1222 vaccination. Every receptor here comes from an adult in good health. Each CDR3 is given with its conserved first and last residue. The D gene is left open where the match is weak. Size tells how often a clone was seen (once, few, many) or the class of an expanded clone, and some rows leave it out.

>-|TRBV18|few|TRBJ1-5
CASSPAPGPYSNQPQHF
TGTGCCAGCTCACCTGCTCCGGGACCCTATAGCAATCAGCCCCAGCATTTT
>-|TRBV29-1|once|TRBJ2-7
CSVGSRELEQYF
TGCAGCGTTGGGTCCAGGGAGCTCGAGCAGTACTTC
>-|TRBV6-5|-|TRBJ2-7
CASSYRDTYEQYF
TGTGCCAGCAGTTACAGGGACACCTACGAGCAGTACTTC
>-|TRBV29-1|-|TRBJ1-3
CSVGAGVTGNTIYF
TGCAGCGTTGGGGCAGGCGTGACTGGAAACACCATATATTTT
>-|TRBV15|once|TRBJ2-1
CATSRQGRYNEQFF
TGTGCCACCAGCAGACAGGGACGGTACAATGAGCAGTTCTTC
>-|TRBV18|-|TRBJ2-5
CASSPQDWYQETQYF
TGTGCCAGCTCACCGCAGGACTGGTACCAAGAGACCCAGTACTTC
>-|TRBV27|-|TRBJ1-1
CASSQSRGSNTEAFF
TGTGCCAGCAGTCAAAGTCGGGGGTCGAACACTGAAGCTTTCTTT
>TRBD1|TRBV7-2|-|TRBJ2-7
CASSFDRGPYEQYF
TGTGCCAGCAGCTTCGACAGGGGGCCTTACGAGCAGTACTTC
>-|TRBV29-1|-|TRBJ2-1
CSVEDRGRTSEQFF
TGCAGCGTTGAAGATAGGGGCAGGACGAGTGAGCAGTTCTTC
>-|TRBV28|-|TRBJ1-1
CASRYRNTEAFF
TGTGCCAGCCGTTACAGGAACACTGAAGCTTTCTTT
>-|TRBV11-2|-|TRBJ2-7
CASSGIQARNYEQYF
TGTGCCAGCAGCGGGATTCAGGCGAGGAACTACGAGCAGTACTTC
>-|TRBV27|-|TRBJ2-7
CASSLAVGPYEQYF
TGTGCCAGCAGTTTGGCCGTCGGACCCTACGAGCAGTACTTC
>-|TRBV20-1|-|TRBJ2-7
CSAADPEQYF
TGCAGTGCCGCGGATCCCGAGCAGTACTTC
>-|TRBV28|-|TRBJ1-5
CASSQSNQPQHF
TGTGCCAGCAGTCAGTCTAATCAGCCCCAGCATTTT
>-|TRBV25-1|-|TRBJ1-5
CASSENRGQPQHF
TGTGCCAGCAGTGAGAACCGCGGTCAGCCCCAGCATTTT
>TRBD1|TRBV3-1/TRBV3-2|-|TRBJ1-4
CASSRQGEKLFF
TGTGCCAGCAGCCGACAGGGCGAAAAACTGTTTTTT
>-|TRBV28|-|TRBJ1-6
CASSLDSNYNSPLHF
TGTGCCAGCAGTCTTGACAGTAACTATAATTCACCCCTCCACTTT
>-|TRBV2|-|TRBJ1-1
CASSRNTEAFF
TGTGCCAGCAGTAGAAACACTGAAGCTTTCTTT
>TRBD2|TRBV28|-|TRBJ2-7
CASSRSSGRYEQYF
TGTGCCAGCAGTCGCTCCAGCGGGAGGTACGAGCAGTACTTC
>-|TRBV27|-|TRBJ1-1
CASSPRTASNTEAFF
TGTGCCAGCAGTCCGCGGACGGCCTCGAACACTGAAGCTTTCTTT
>-|TRBV28|-|TRBJ1-2
CASSFGEGYTF
TGTGCCAGCAGTTTCGGGGAAGGCTACACCTTC
>-|TRBV4-3|-|TRBJ2-7
CASSQDTLRDRHYEQYF
TGCGCCAGCAGCCAAGATACCCTCCGGGACCGTCACTACGAGCAGTACTTC
>TRBD1|TRBV19|medium-sized|TRBJ1-5
CASSEWGQGIVWPQHF
TGTGCCAGTAGTGAATGGGGACAGGGGATAGTTTGGCCCCAGCATTTT
>-|TRBV5-4|-|TRBJ1-2
CASTNSLRGNYGYTF
TGTGCCAGCACTAATAGTCTCCGGGGGAACTATGGCTACACCTTC
>-|TRBV3-1/TRBV3-2|-|TRBJ1-5
CASSPTSRQPQHF
TGTGCCAGCAGCCCAACTTCCAGGCAGCCCCAGCATTTT
>TRBD1|TRBV6-5|-|TRBJ2-2
CASSYVSGTATGELFF
TGTGCCAGCAGTTACGTGTCCGGGACAGCCACCGGGGAGCTGTTTTTT
>-|TRBV28|-|TRBJ1-5
CASRPGTGGQPQHF
TGTGCCAGCCGACCCGGGACCGGCGGGCAGCCCCAGCATTTT
>TRBD1|TRBV2|-|TRBJ2-4
CASSEALGQGTKNIQYF
TGTGCCAGCAGTGAAGCGCTAGGACAGGGGACTAAAAACATTCAGTACTTC
>-|TRBV7-2|-|TRBJ1-1
CASKRTMNTEAFF
TGTGCCAGCAAACGGACCATGAACACTGAAGCTTTCTTT
>-|TRBV6-4|-|TRBJ1-2
CASSVSTNSGGYTF
TGTGCCAGCAGTGTTTCCACAAACTCGGGGGGCTACACCTTC
>-|TRBV5-1|-|TRBJ2-1
CASSRDGGDNEQFF
TGCGCCAGCAGCCGGGACGGAGGAGATAATGAGCAGTTCTTC
>-|TRBV19|once|TRBJ2-3
CASSIELGSDTQYF
TGTGCCAGTAGTATAGAACTGGGGTCGGATACGCAGTATTTT
>-|TRBV13|-|TRBJ2-1
CASSLKRGQHYNEQFF
TGTGCCAGCAGCCTAAAGCGGGGACAACATTACAATGAGCAGTTCTTC
>TRBD1|TRBV3-1/TRBV3-2|-|TRBJ2-7
CASSTRQGNSYEQYF
TGTGCCAGCAGCACCCGACAGGGGAACTCCTACGAGCAGTACTTC
>-|TRBV15|-|TRBJ2-1
CATSREGYSYNEQFF
TGTGCCACCAGCAGAGAGGGATACTCCTACAATGAGCAGTTCTTC
>-|TRBV2|-|TRBJ2-7
CASSAQLSRGNPYEQYF
TGTGCCAGCAGTGCCCAATTGTCAAGGGGGAATCCCTACGAGCAGTACTTC
>-|TRBV6-2/TRBV6-3|-|TRBJ1-4
CASSYRATNEKLFF
TGTGCCAGCAGTTACAGGGCAACTAATGAAAAACTGTTTTTT
>TRBD1|TRBV18|-|TRBJ1-1
CASSPRTGRSTEAFF
TGTGCCAGCTCACCACGGACAGGGAGGAGTACTGAAGCTTTCTTT
>TRBD1|TRBV6-1|-|TRBJ1-4
CASSDGTGVDEKLFF
TGTGCCAGCAGTGACGGTACAGGGGTTGATGAAAAACTGTTTTTT
>TRBD1|TRBV9|-|TRBJ1-2
CASSVDDRGVGYGYTF
TGTGCCAGCAGCGTAGATGACAGGGGCGTTGGCTATGGCTACACCTTC
>TRBD2|TRBV6-2/TRBV6-3|-|TRBJ2-7
CASSYMASGRLQYF
TGTGCCAGCAGTTACATGGCTAGCGGGAGACTGCAGTACTTC
>-|TRBV7-2|-|TRBJ1-2
CASSLLTEGSTGYTF
TGTGCCAGCAGCTTACTGACAGAAGGTTCTACAGGCTACACCTTC
>-|TRBV7-2|-|TRBJ2-1
CASSLGPAGEQFF
TGTGCCAGCAGCTTAGGGCCCGCCGGGGAGCAGTTCTTC
>-|TRBV24-1|-|TRBJ1-1
CATSETEAFF
TGTGCCACCAGTGAAACTGAAGCTTTCTTT
>TRBD1|TRBV6-5|-|TRBJ1-4
CASTDSGTGNEKLFF
TGTGCCAGCACCGATTCCGGGACAGGGAATGAAAAACTGTTTTTT
>-|TRBV9|-|TRBJ2-7
CASSVRTKLSHYEQYF
TGTGCCAGCAGCGTTAGGACTAAACTTAGCCACTACGAGCAGTACTTC
>TRBD1|TRBV7-8|-|TRBJ1-4
CASSFRQGVGYATNEKLFF
TGTGCCAGCAGCTTTAGACAGGGGGTGGGTTATGCAACTAATGAAAAACTGTTTTTT
>-|TRBV19|few|TRBJ1-5
CASSMGVPQPQHF
TGTGCCAGTAGTATGGGGGTGCCACAGCCCCAGCATTTT
>-|TRBV12-3/TRBV12-4|-|TRBJ2-7
CASSFGRNYEQYF
TGTGCCAGCAGTTTCGGCAGAAACTACGAGCAGTACTTC
>-|TRBV5-5|-|TRBJ1-1
CASSHGQSNTEAFF
TGTGCCAGCAGCCATGGACAGAGCAACACTGAAGCTTTCTTT
>-|TRBV7-3|-|TRBJ2-5
CASSLSGGGVQETQYF
TGTGCCAGCAGCTTAAGTGGGGGCGGGGTACAAGAGACCCAGTACTTC
>-|TRBV11-3|-|TRBJ2-1
CASSYPSGEQFF
TGTGCCAGCAGCTACCCCAGCGGTGAGCAGTTCTTC
>TRBD1|TRBV2|-|TRBJ1-1
CASSRRGKTEAFF
TGTGCCAGCAGTCGCAGGGGGAAAACTGAAGCTTTCTTT
>-|TRBV2|-|TRBJ1-4
CASRPRWGSNEKLFF
TGTGCCAGCAGGCCCCGTTGGGGATCTAATGAAAAACTGTTTTTT
>TRBD1|TRBV27|-|TRBJ1-5
CASSLSGMDRGGGGNNQPQHF
TGTGCCAGCAGTTTATCTGGGATGGACAGGGGCGGAGGAGGTAACAATCAGCCCCAGCATTTT